This record looks at one T cell receptor beta chain sequence and its context. Its antigen is currently unknown. This sample is part of a study of cytomegalovirus exposure and HLA in healthy donors. About the study: Early on, a data release was issued that held 65 million to 100 million unique TCRs from HLA-typed donors. Study-wide findings and caveats: Some TCR beta chains (about 170 of them) were listed as cytomegalovirus-associated. Roughly uniform depth of sequencing across donors was assumed in presence/absence analyses. Owing to their indistinguishability, certain V segments, notably TRBV6-2 and TRBV6-3, were excluded.

CDR3 length: 13 amino acids. Deletions cut 6 bases from V and 5 bases from J, with 13 bases between. Germline CDR1 MNHEY, CDR2 SMNVEV (reference sequence). Use of 60 Vbeta and 13 Jbeta primers characterized the PCR. The table came from immunoSEQ multiplex PCR; TCRdb's copy has only in-frame clones and leaves some out. The table lists 90,000 to 150,000 clones, around three quarters of them singletons. The V call is TRBV27, the J call TRBJ2-5; tentatively, D is TRBD1 (5 bases). The source is a man aged 18 to 35 in good health and CMV-seropositive. The specimen was PBMCs. The CDR3 region is CASSQTDGETQYF. In DNA, the CDR3 is TGTGCCAGCAGCCAGACAGACGGGGAGACCCAGTACTTC.